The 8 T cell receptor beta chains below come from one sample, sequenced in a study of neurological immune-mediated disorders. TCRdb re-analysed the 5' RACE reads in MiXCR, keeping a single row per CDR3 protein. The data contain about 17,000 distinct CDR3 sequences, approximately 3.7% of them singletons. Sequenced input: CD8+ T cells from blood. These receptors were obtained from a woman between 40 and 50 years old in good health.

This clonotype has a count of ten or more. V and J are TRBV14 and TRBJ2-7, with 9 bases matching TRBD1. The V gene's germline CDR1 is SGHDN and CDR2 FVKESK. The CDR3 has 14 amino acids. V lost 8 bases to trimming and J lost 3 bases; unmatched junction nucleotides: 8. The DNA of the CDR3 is TGTGCCAGCCCGGGACAGGGACTAAGCTACGAGCAGTACTTC. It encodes CASPGQGLSYEQYF.

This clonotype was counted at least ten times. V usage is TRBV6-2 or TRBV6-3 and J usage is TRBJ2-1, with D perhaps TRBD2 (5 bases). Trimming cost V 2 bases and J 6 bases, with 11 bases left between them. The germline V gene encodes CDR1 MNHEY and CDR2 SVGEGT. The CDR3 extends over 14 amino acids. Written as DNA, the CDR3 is TGTGCCAGCAGTTACGGCCTAGCCTCCAATGAGCAGTTCTTC. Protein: CASSYGLASNEQFF.

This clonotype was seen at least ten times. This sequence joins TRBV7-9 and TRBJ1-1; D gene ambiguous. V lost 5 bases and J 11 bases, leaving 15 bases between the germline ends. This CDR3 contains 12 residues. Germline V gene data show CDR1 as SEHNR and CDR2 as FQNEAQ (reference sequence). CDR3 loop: CASSPMTMGAFF. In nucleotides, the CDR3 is TGTGCCAGCAGCCCCATGACCATGGGGGCTTTCTTT.

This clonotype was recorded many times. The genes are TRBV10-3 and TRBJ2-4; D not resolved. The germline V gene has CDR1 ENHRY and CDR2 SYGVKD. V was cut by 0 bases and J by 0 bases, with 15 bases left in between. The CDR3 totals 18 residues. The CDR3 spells CAISESGTMGLAKNIQYF. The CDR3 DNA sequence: TGTGCCATCAGTGAGTCGGGTACAATGGGCCTAGCCAAAAACATTCAGTACTTC.

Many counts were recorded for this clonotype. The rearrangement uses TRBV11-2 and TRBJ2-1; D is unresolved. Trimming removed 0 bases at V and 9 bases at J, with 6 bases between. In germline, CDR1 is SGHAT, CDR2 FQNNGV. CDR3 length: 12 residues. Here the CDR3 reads CASSLERAEQFF. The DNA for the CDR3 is TGTGCCAGCAGCTTAGAAAGGGCTGAGCAGTTCTTC.

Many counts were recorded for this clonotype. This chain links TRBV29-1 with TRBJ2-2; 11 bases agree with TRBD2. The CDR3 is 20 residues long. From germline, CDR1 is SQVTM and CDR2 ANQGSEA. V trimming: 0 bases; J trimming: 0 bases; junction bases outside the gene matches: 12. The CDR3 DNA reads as TGCAGCGTTGAAGATCAAGGTGCTAGCGGGAGGACTACGAACACCGGGGAGCTGTTTTTT. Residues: CSVEDQGASGRTTNTGELFF.

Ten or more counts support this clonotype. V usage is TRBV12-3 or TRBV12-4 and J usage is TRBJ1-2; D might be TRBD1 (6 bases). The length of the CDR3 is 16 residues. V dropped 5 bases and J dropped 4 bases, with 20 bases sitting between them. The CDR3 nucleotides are TGTGCCAGCAGTCCATGGGACATCGGAAGCATCTATGGCTACACCTTC. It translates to CASSPWDIGSIYGYTF.

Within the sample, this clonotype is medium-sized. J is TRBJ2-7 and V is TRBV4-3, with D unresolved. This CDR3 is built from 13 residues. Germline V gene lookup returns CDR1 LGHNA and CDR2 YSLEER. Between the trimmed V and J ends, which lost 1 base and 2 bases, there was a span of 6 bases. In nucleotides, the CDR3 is TGCGCCAGCAGCCAAGGGAGAACCTACGAGCAGTACTTC. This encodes CASSQGRTYEQYF.